These 30 T cell receptor beta chains were all obtained from the same sample, sequenced in a study of blood T cell repertoires in COVID-19. Using immunoSEQ multiplex PCR, the repertoire was profiled, and TCRdb retains in-frame clones only, with some absent. Of around 72,000 clones in the sample, approximately 86% are singletons; the top ten hold around 6.7%. Sequencing was performed on peripheral blood. Receptors were obtained from a woman aged 50 to 60 with acute or convalescent COVID-19.

V gene TRBV27 combines with J gene TRBJ1-2; D gene ambiguous. Germline V CDR1 and CDR2: MNHEY, SMNVEV (reference sequence). CDR3 length equals 13 residues. The germline V and J ends were trimmed by 6 bases and 2 bases, with 10 bases remaining between them. CDR3 nucleotides: TGTGCCAGCAGCCCCGGGAGAAACTATGGCTACACCTTC. Translated, it gives CASSPGRNYGYTF.

The V call is TRBV6-5, the J call TRBJ2-1; 11 nucleotides align to TRBD2. The germline V gene has CDR1 MNHEY and CDR2 SVGAGI. CDR3 length: 15 residues. Trimming took 5 bases from V and 9 from J; bases not matched to a gene: 9. CDR3 bases: TGTGCCAGCAGTCCGACTAGCGGGATTGATGGTGAGCAGTTCTTC. It codes for CASSPTSGIDGEQFF.

The rearrangement joins TRBV2 to TRBJ1-1; weak D call: TRBD1 (5 bases). V was pared by 3 bases and J by 6 bases, with 17 bases between. There are 15 residues in the CDR3. Germline values: CDR1 SNHLY, CDR2 FYNNEI. The CDR3 reads CASSETRQGGSEAFF. CDR3 DNA sequence: TGTGCCAGCAGTGAGACTCGTCAGGGAGGGTCTGAAGCTTTCTTT.

The chain carries TRBV7-8 and TRBJ1-1; D gene uncertain. The V gene lost 2 bases and the J gene lost 1 base, with 11 bases spanning the gap. The CDR3 is 15 residues long. Per the germline V gene, CDR1 is SGHVS and CDR2 is FQNEAQ. The CDR3, as DNA: TGTGCCAGCAGCTTATATCGGGGTCCGAACACTGAAGCTTTCTTT. Translating gives CASSLYRGPNTEAFF.

The rearrangement joins TRBV7-9 to TRBJ1-1, with 10 bases that match TRBD1. The J segment lost 4 bases and the V segment lost 6 bases, leaving 5 bases of the junction unmatched. Per germline, CDR1 SEHNR and CDR2 FQNEAQ (reference sequence). There are 14 residues in the CDR3. CDR3 nucleotide sequence: TGTGCCAGCAGATCGGGACAGGGGTCCACTGAAGCTTTCTTT. Translation gives CASRSGQGSTEAFF. Full variable domain (outside the CDR3, taken from reference TRBV7-9 and TRBJ1-1): DTGVSQNPRHKITKRGQNVTFRCDPISEHNRLYWYRQTLGQGPEFLTYFQNEAQLEKSRLLSDRFSAERPKGSFSTLEIQRTEQGDSAMYLCASRSGQGSTEAFFGQGTRLTVV.

The gene calls are TRBV13 and TRBJ1-1; 11 bases are a match to TRBD1. Germline CDR1 and CDR2: PRHDT and FYEKMQ (reference sequence). J gave up 4 bases and V 5 bases, and 6 bases lay outside the gene matches. CDR3 length equals 15 residues. The CDR3: CASSPQGTGGTEAFF. The CDR3 bases are TGTGCCAGCAGCCCTCAGGGGACAGGGGGCACTGAAGCTTTCTTT. Full variable domain (remainder filled in from reference TRBV13 and TRBJ1-1): AAGVIQSPRHLIKEKRETATLKCYPIPRHDTVYWYQQGPGQDPQFLISFYEKMQSDKGSIPDRFSAQQFSDYHSELNMSSLELGDSALYFCASSPQGTGGTEAFFGQGTRLTVV.

The chain combines TRBV18 with TRBJ2-1; TRBD1 matches 10 bases. Germline CDR1 reads KGHSH; CDR2 reads LQKENI. The trim removed 5 bases at V and 8 bases at J, leaving 15 bases unmatched. The CDR3 runs 17 residues. The CDR3 is CASSSGLGQGIGDEQFF. The DNA of the CDR3 is TGTGCCAGCTCATCGGGCTTGGGACAGGGGATCGGGGATGAGCAGTTCTTC.

V and J are TRBV7-8 and TRBJ2-6; 8 bases map to TRBD1. Losses at the gene ends were 2 bases for V and 2 bases for J; bases not matched to a gene: 8. CDR1 is SGHVS and CDR2 is FQNEAQ in the germline V gene. The CDR3 sequence is 18 residues long. DNA of the CDR3: TGTGCCAGCAGCTTAAGTAGTCAGGGGGCTGCTGGGGCCAACGTCCTGACTTTC. The encoded protein is CASSLSSQGAAGANVLTF.

This clone was seen only a few times. This sequence joins TRBV29-1 and TRBJ2-3, with 10 positions matching TRBD2. The CDR3 covers 15 residues. V was pared by 6 bases and J by 3 bases, with 9 bases of the junction left unmatched. The germline V gene encodes CDR1 SQVTM and CDR2 ANQGSEA. Here the CDR3 reads CSVERGSGRTDTQYF. Here the CDR3 DNA reads TGCAGCGTCGAAAGGGGTAGCGGGAGGACAGATACGCAGTATTTT.

The rearrangement links TRBV19 to TRBJ2-1, with TRBD1 identical over 9 bases. The CDR3 loop spans 17 amino acids. The V gene end was trimmed by 2 bases and the J gene end by 4 bases; junction bases not matched to a gene: 9. Per the germline V gene, CDR1 is LNHDA and CDR2 is SQIVND (reference sequence). CDR3 residues: CASSISNTGQGYNEQFF. As DNA, the CDR3 is TGTGCCAGTAGTATAAGTAACACGGGACAGGGTTACAATGAGCAGTTCTTC.

This clone was observed a single time. V and J are TRBV20-1 and TRBJ2-3; possibly TRBD2 for D (5 bases). This CDR3 spans 16 amino acids. CDR1 and CDR2 (germline): DFQATT, SNEGSKA (reference sequence). Trimming took 3 bases from V and 4 from J, leaving 20 bases between them. As DNA, the CDR3 is TGCAGTGCTAGTCGAAGGCAGCGGAGAACTTCAGATACGCAGTATTTT. It encodes CSASRRQRRTSDTQYF.

The chain employs TRBV5-1 and TRBJ2-3; the match to TRBD2 covers 8 bases. V shed 6 bases and J 3 bases; nucleotides not matched to a gene: 6. Germline lookup yields CDR1 SGHRS and CDR2 YFSETQ. The CDR3 is 14 amino acids. For the CDR3, the DNA is TGCGCCAGCAAGGGGGGGACTAGTACAGATACGCAGTATTTT. It encodes CASKGGTSTDTQYF.

This chain connects TRBV18 to TRBJ2-5, with 7 bases aligning to TRBD1. Trimming cost V 2 bases and J 3 bases; bases outside gene matches: 9. Germline CDR1 is KGHSH and CDR2 is LQKENI. The CDR3 is made up of 16 amino acids. DNA for the CDR3: TGTGCCAGCTCACCAAGTGCGAGGGGGCTGGAAGAGACCCAGTACTTC. It translates to CASSPSARGLEETQYF. Using reference TRBV18 and TRBJ2-5 for the parts outside the CDR3, the full variable domain is NAGVMQNPRHLVRRRGQEARLRCSPMKGHSHVYWYRQLPEEGLKFMVYLQKENIIDESGMPKERFSAEFPKEGPSILRIQQVVRGDSAAYFCASSPSARGLEETQYFGPGTRLLVL.

The chain combines TRBV29-1 with TRBJ1-2; 8 nucleotides align to TRBD1. V gave up 4 bases and J gave up 7 bases; unmatched junction bases: 11. Germline CDR1 and CDR2: SQVTM and ANQGSEA. CDR3 size: 14 residues. This CDR3 is CSVGQGAQKAGYTF. CDR3 DNA sequence: TGCAGCGTTGGGCAGGGGGCGCAGAAAGCTGGCTACACCTTC.

The chain recombines TRBV7-2 with TRBJ2-3; D is undetermined. The CDR3 extends over 15 amino acids. Germline V gives CDR1 SGHTA, CDR2 FQGNSA. Trimming stripped 7 bases from V and 5 bases from J, with 19 bases between. The DNA of the CDR3 is TGTGCCAGCACCTGGCTGGCGGATTTCAAAGATACGCAGTATTTT. Translated: CASTWLADFKDTQYF. Filled out from reference TRBV7-2 and TRBJ2-3, the complete variable domain reads GAGVSQSPSNKVTEKGKDVELRCDPISGHTALYWYRQSLGQGLEFLIYFQGNSAPDKSGLPSDRFSAERTGGSVSTLTIQRTQQEDSAVYLCASTWLADFKDTQYFGPGTRLTVL.

The rearrangement uses TRBV6-5 and TRBJ2-7; D may be TRBD1 (6 bases). Germline V gene lookup returns CDR1 MNHEY and CDR2 SVGAGI. This CDR3 region has 14 residues. Trimming removed 5 bases from V and 2 bases from J, with 13 bases in between. CDR3 residues: CASSPTTGPYEQYF. In nucleotides, the CDR3 is TGTGCCAGCAGTCCGACGACAGGACCCTACGAGCAGTACTTC.

This chain joins TRBV5-6 and TRBJ2-1; D is uncertain. Looked up from germline, CDR1 is SGHDT and CDR2 is YYEEEE. The CDR3 extends over 15 amino acids. The germline V and J ends were trimmed by 1 base and 4 bases, with 12 bases remaining between them. CDR3 DNA sequence: TGTGCCAGCAGCTTGATGCTCGCGAAATACAATGAGCAGTTCTTC. Translated, it gives CASSLMLAKYNEQFF.

There are a few counts of this clone. The gene calls are TRBV5-1 and TRBJ1-1; no definite D call. Germline V gives CDR1 SGHRS, CDR2 YFSETQ. CDR3 size: 16 residues. The V gene lost 4 bases and the J gene lost 1 base, with 17 bases spanning the gap. The CDR3 region is CASSLPTTGKNTEAFF. CDR3 bases: TGCGCCAGCAGCCTTCCTACGACGGGGAAGAACACTGAAGCTTTCTTT. Full variable domain (rest looked up from reference TRBV5-1 and TRBJ1-1): KAGVTQTPRYLIKTRGQQVTLSCSPISGHRSVSWYQQTPGQGLQFLFEYFSETQRNKGNFPGRFSGRQFSNSRSEMNVSTLELGDSALYLCASSLPTTGKNTEAFFGQGTRLTVV.

In its sample, this clone was seen once. The chain combines TRBV4-2 with TRBJ2-5, with 10 bases aligning to TRBD1. CDR3 size: 16 residues. CDR1 and CDR2 (germline): LGHNA, YNFKEQ. V trimming: 4 bases; J trimming: 0 bases; junction bases outside the gene matches: 5. The CDR3 bases are TGTGCCAGCAGCCCCGGGGACAGGGGATACCAAGAGACCCAGTACTTC. It specifies CASSPGDRGYQETQYF.

This clone was seen just once. This chain uses TRBV6-5 with TRBJ2-3; D is possibly TRBD1 (5 bases). This CDR3 comprises 15 residues. Looked up from germline, CDR1 is MNHEY and CDR2 is SVGAGI. Trimming took off 5 bases at V and 4 bases at J, with 16 bases between the two ends. CDR3 DNA: TGTGCCAGCAGTCCCCCTGGGGCCCGCGCAGATACGCAGTATTTT. It specifies CASSPPGARADTQYF.

The chain links TRBV7-9 to TRBJ2-3; 7 bases agree with TRBD2. The length of the CDR3 is 14 residues. With V trimmed by 5 bases and J by 8 bases, 10 bases remained unmatched. Per the germline V gene, CDR1 is SEHNR and CDR2 is FQNEAQ (reference sequence). The CDR3 is CASSPQLASGTQYF. CDR3 nucleotides: TGTGCCAGCAGCCCTCAGTTGGCTAGCGGTACGCAGTATTTT.

The J gene is TRBJ1-6, the V gene TRBV6-1, with D maybe TRBD1 (5 bases). This CDR3 contains 15 residues. Germline V gene lookup returns CDR1 MNHNS and CDR2 SASEGT. The germline V and J ends were trimmed by 3 bases and 1 base, with 7 bases remaining between them. This CDR3 is CASSDRGSYNSPLHF. Written as DNA, the CDR3 is TGTGCCAGCAGTGATAGGGGATCCTATAATTCACCCCTCCACTTT.

J is TRBJ2-1 and V is TRBV20-1; the D gene is possibly TRBD1 (6 bases). The germline V and J ends were trimmed by 5 bases and 8 bases, with 19 bases remaining between them. The germline V gene has CDR1 DFQATT and CDR2 SNEGSKA (reference sequence). The CDR3 totals 14 residues. The CDR3 region is CSARGGQQVHEQFF. For the CDR3, the DNA is TGCAGTGCTCGTGGGGGCCAGCAGGTCCATGAGCAGTTCTTC.

V usage is TRBV19 and J usage is TRBJ1-3; D is ambiguous. CDR1 and CDR2 (germline): LNHDA, SQIVND (reference sequence). This CDR3 has 16 residues. Trimming removed 7 bases at V and 0 bases at J, with 16 bases between. As DNA, the CDR3 is TGTGCCAGTACCCCAGCCAGACTTGGCTCTGGAAACACCATATATTTT. Its translation is CASTPARLGSGNTIYF.

This chain uses TRBV30 with TRBJ1-2; D uncertain. CDR3 length equals 14 residues. Trimming shortened V by 4 bases and J by 3 bases, and 15 bases separated the two germline ends. From germline, CDR1 is GTSNPN and CDR2 SVGIG (reference sequence). CDR3 bases: TGTGCCTGGATCCGGACTTGGGGTGACTATGGCTACACCTTC. It translates to CAWIRTWGDYGYTF.

This clone was seen only once. The chain couples TRBV24-1 to TRBJ2-7; 9 nucleotides line up with TRBD1. V dropped 3 bases and J dropped 3; count of bases not matched to a gene: 14. The CDR3 consists of 18 residues. CDR1 and CDR2 (germline): KGHDR, SFDVKD. CDR3 in DNA: TGTGCCACCAGTGATCTAAACGAGGGACAGGGCCCCCTCTACGAGCAGTACTTC. Encoded protein: CATSDLNEGQGPLYEQYF.

The CDR3 DNA follows: TGTGCCAGCAGCGGAGAATATGGCCAGACAATCTCAATAAGGAACACAGATACGCAGTATTTT. Translating it yields CASSGEYGQTISIRNTDTQYF. This chain uses TRBV9 with TRBJ2-3, with D unresolved. Germline-derived CDR1 and CDR2 are SGDLS and YYNGEE. Trimming shortened V by 3 bases and J by 2 bases, and 31 bases separated the two germline ends. The CDR3 loop spans 21 amino acids. Supplemented by reference TRBV9 and TRBJ2-3, the full variable domain reads DSGVTQTPKHLITATGQRVTLRCSPRSGDLSVYWYQQSLDQGLQFLIQYYNGEERAKGNILERFSAQQFPDLHSELNLSSLELGDSALYFCASSGEYGQTISIRNTDTQYFGPGTRLTVL.

J is TRBJ2-5 and V is TRBV6-2 or TRBV6-3, with TRBD2 matching 7 bases. Germline CDR1 is MNHEY and CDR2 is SVGEGT. Germline trimming cut 0 bases from V and 4 bases from J; bases unmatched to any gene: 5. CDR3 size: 15 residues. In DNA form, the CDR3 reads TGTGCCAGCAGTTACTCGCTGGGGGGGGGAGAGACCCAGTACTTC. Its translation is CASSYSLGGGETQYF.

V is TRBV30 and J is TRBJ1-6; D is perhaps TRBD1 (6 bases). The germline V gene encodes CDR1 GTSNPN and CDR2 SVGIG (reference sequence). CDR3 size: 15 residues. Trimming pared 3 bases from V and 7 bases from J, leaving 16 bases between. The CDR3 loop reads CAWRRQALVNSPLHF. Written as DNA, the CDR3 is TGTGCCTGGAGGAGACAGGCCCTAGTAAATTCACCCCTCCACTTT.

The V and J genes are TRBV5-1 and TRBJ2-3; 7 nucleotides line up with TRBD2. The CDR3 spans 15 residues. Germline V CDR1 and CDR2: SGHRS, YFSETQ. The V and J ends lost 0 bases and 1 base, in that order; junction bases with no gene match: 2. The CDR3 nucleotides read TGCGCCAGCAGCTTGGGTGCGGGGGGCACAGATACGCAGTATTTT. Translation: CASSLGAGGTDTQYF.